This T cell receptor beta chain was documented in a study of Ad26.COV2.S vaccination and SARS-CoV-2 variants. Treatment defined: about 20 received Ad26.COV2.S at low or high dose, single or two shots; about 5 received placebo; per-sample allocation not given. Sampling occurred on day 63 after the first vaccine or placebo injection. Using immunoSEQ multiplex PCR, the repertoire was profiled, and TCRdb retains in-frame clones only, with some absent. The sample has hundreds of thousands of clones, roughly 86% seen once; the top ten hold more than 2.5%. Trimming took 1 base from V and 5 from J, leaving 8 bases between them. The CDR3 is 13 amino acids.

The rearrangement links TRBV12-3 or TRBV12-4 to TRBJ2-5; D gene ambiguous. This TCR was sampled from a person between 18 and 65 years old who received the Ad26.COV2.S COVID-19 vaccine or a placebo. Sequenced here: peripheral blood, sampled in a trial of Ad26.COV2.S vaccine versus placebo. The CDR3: CASSLGVRETQYF. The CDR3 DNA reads TGTGCCAGCAGTTTAGGGGTCAGGGAGACCCAGTACTTC.